This T cell receptor (beta chain) was found in a study of blood T cell repertoires in COVID-19. V was trimmed by 7 bases and J by 0 bases, leaving 14 bases between them. The length of the CDR3 is 15 residues. Germline V gene sequence: CDR1 MNHEY, CDR2 SVGAGI. Repertoires were generated with immunoSEQ multiplex PCR, while TCRdb's copy carries only in-frame clones and drops some. The top ten clones hold 2% to 2.5% of a sample with roughly 260,000 clones, more than 70% of them seen once. The TCR sequence derives from a woman aged 45-60 years with acute or convalescent COVID-19. Sequencing input: peripheral blood. J is TRBJ2-3 and V is TRBV6-5; D is uncertain. The CDR3 loop reads CASKRSPTSTDTQYF. The CDR3 coding sequence is TGTGCCAGCAAACGGTCTCCGACTAGCACAGATACGCAGTATTTT.